This T cell receptor (beta chain) was sequenced for a study of blood T cell repertoires in COVID-19. Study at large: T cells, B-cell-depleted T cells, or PBMCs supplied cDNA or gDNA.

The germline gives CDR1 SGHDT, CDR2 YYEEEE. This CDR3 comprises 16 residues. V lost 4 bases and J lost 4, with 17 bases in between. Per the original data handling: Reference gene primer amplification gave estimated nucleated cell counts. Only in-frame clones appear in the TCRdb table, and some are missing; sequencing was by immunoSEQ multiplex PCR. V, J and clone size reflect that table, while D and trimming were determined from the DNA. Counted here are about 100,000 clones, roughly 87% occurring once; the ten biggest clones make up 5.5% to 8%. The origin of this receptor is a woman aged 55-70 years with acute or convalescent COVID-19. Material for sequencing was peripheral blood. The chain combines TRBV5-6 with TRBJ2-2, with D perhaps matching TRBD1 (5 bases). CDR3 amino acids: CASSPLGLTLTGELFF. Here the CDR3 DNA reads TGTGCCAGCAGCCCCTTGGGGCTAACCCTCACCGGGGAGCTGTTTTTT.